This T cell receptor (beta chain) was captured by sequencing in a study of T-cell reconstitution after alpha-beta-depleted transplantation in children. This clonotype has ten or more counts. For TCRbeta, the library was prepared with unique molecular identifiers. TCRdb analysed the PCR reads with MiXCR anew, one entry per CDR3 protein. The sample yields about 600,000 distinct CDR3 sequences, 8% to 11% seen once. The CDR3 contains 14 residues. From germline, CDR1 is SQVTM and CDR2 ANQGSEA. J gave up 4 bases and V 6 bases, and 10 bases lay outside the gene matches. The TCR comes from a human donor who donated a stem cell graft to a child with acute myeloid leukemia. The material sequenced was PBMCs from the stem cell graft donor, taken from the stem cell graft. The V gene is TRBV29-1, the J gene TRBJ2-3; the match to TRBD1 covers 7 bases. CDR3 in DNA: TGCAGCGTAGGGCTAGGGGGCGCATCAGATACGCAGTATTTT. Amino acids: CSVGLGGASDTQYF.